This T cell receptor beta chain was captured by sequencing in a study of Ad26.COV2.S vaccination and SARS-CoV-2 variants (dated by TCRdb to the early 2020s). Regarding the research as a whole: Vaccine-arm donors were drawn from COV1001, a multicentre, randomized, double-blind, placebo-controlled phase I-IIa trial of Ad26.COV2.S in healthy adults. Ad26.COV2.S was administered intramuscularly at 5 x 10^10 or 1 x 10^11 viral particles, either as a single shot or as two shots given 56 days apart. A total of approximately 32 samples were included in the TCR-sequenced set, comprising around 20 Ad26.COV2.S vaccine recipients, 5 placebo recipients and 8 SARS-CoV-2 convalescent individuals. The specificity and breadth of SARS-CoV-2-reactive T cell receptors after Ad26.COV2.S vaccination were assessed by TCRbeta repertoire sequencing. Trial participants were randomized into five groups of five, in which low-dose or high-dose Ad26.COV2.S was given once or twice, or placebo was given on both occasions. Blinding of investigators to trial group allocation was maintained during experiments and outcome assessment.

Comment on this clone: Its target antigen remains unknown. Base-call qualities are not available, and no considerably larger clone is one nucleotide away.

The investigation overall reported the following: The authors noted that total T cell responses may have been underestimated by the TCR breadth and depth analyses. After vaccination, spike-specific CD8+ and CD4+ T cell responses were reported to show substantial breadth. Comparing responses between vaccine doses or regimens was not something the study was powered to do. Vaccine and placebo recipients had comparable non-spike TCR breadth, which fits with the vaccine containing only spike. Higher spike-specific TCR breadth was observed in Ad26.COV2.S recipients than in placebo recipients (P = 0.0014).

The treatment or condition tag for this specimen amounts to: over 15 received Ad26.COV2.S at low or high dose, single or two shots; several received placebo; per-sample allocation not given. For vaccine and placebo recipients, repertoires were sequenced using samples collected on day 63 after the first injection. In Cohort 1b, roughly 25 adults aged 18-55 years were enrolled at a single site in Boston, USA, between 29 July and 7 August 2020. Ad26.COV2.S was a replication-incompetent adenovirus type 26 vector that expressed a prefusion-stabilized SARS-CoV-2 spike protein derived from the original Wuhan strain. Measured from the cysteine to the phenylalanine, the CDR3 is 20 residues long. Of all the DNA, just the CDR3 is kept, 60 bases in frame from base 1. The germline V gene specifies SGDLS as CDR1 and YYNGEE as CDR2. From V the trimming removes 0 bases and from J it removes 0 bases, while the gene matches leave 10 bases of the junction unaccounted for.

TCRbeta CDR3 regions were sequenced with the immunoSEQ Assay. After extraction, genomic DNA underwent amplification by bias-controlled multiplex PCR, followed by high-throughput sequencing. The authors processed their data as follows. To quantify the absolute abundance of every unique TCRbeta CDR3 region, sequences were collapsed and filtered. Usable DNA was measured by amplifying reference genes present in all nucleated cells, and TCRbeta template counts were normalized to that usable DNA to estimate T cell fraction. Repertoire TCRs were annotated as SARS-CoV-2-specific by exact matching of V gene, CDR3 amino acid sequence and J gene to a known reactive TCR set. The reference SARS-CoV-2 TCR set came from MIRA and was filtered for enrichment in COVID-19-positive ImmuneCODE repertoires, removing public or cross-reactive TCRs. Using the MIRA antigens, annotated TCRs were further analysed by specific ORF or by position within an ORF. Breadth was defined as the number of annotated unique rearrangements divided by the total number of unique productive rearrangements, and depth was defined as the summed frequency of the annotated unique rearrangements. Two-sided Wilcoxon rank-sum tests were applied when comparing TCR breadth between groups. This immuneACCESS table, as held by TCRdb, lists in-frame sequences with V and J called but not all clones. Of the missing ones, under half trace to an unresolved V gene in checked studies; the others have no known cause. Clone size and V and J calls were adopted from that table, with D and trimming inferred from the DNA. This sample comprises roughly 400,000 clones, 92% of them detected only once. About 1.7% of the sample lies in the top ten.

The V and J segments used are TRBV9 and TRBJ1-6; TRBD1 agrees with 9 junctional bases. Sequencing used peripheral blood, obtained in a trial of Ad26.COV2.S vaccine versus placebo. The sequence was obtained from a person between 18 and 65 years old who received the Ad26.COV2.S COVID-19 vaccine or a placebo. In nucleotides, the sequence is TGTGCCAGCAGCGTAGGGGACAGGGCCTCTAAGAGCTCCTATAATTCACCCCTCCACTTT. Translated, this is CASSVGDRASKSSYNSPLHF.